The 9 T cell receptor beta chains listed next were all sequenced from one sample in a study of regulatory T cells in long-lasting Graves disease. For TCR beta, libraries came from iRepertoire HTBI primers and Arm-PCR of CDR3 regions. MiXCR, run by TCRdb on the multiplex PCR reads, gives a single entry per CDR3 protein. This sample has 400,000 to 500,000 distinct CDR3 sequences, with around 17% found just once. Time point of the sample: newly diagnosed GD, antithyroid drugs for less than 3 months. PBMC-extracted RNA yielded the TCR library. The sample was also reused in another study, on T cells in Graves' hyperthyroidism and ophthalmopathy.

Specimen: peripheral blood mononuclear cells (PBMCs), collected at new diagnosis, from a patient treated with antithyroid drugs. The source is a woman aged 18 to 35 with Graves disease.

There are many counts of this clonotype. V is TRBV7-8 and J is TRBJ2-3; D gene unclear. The germline V gene has CDR1 SGHVS and CDR2 FQNEAQ. V was pared by 4 bases and J by 0 bases, with 11 bases between. The CDR3 is made up of 15 amino acids. As DNA, the CDR3 is TGTGCCAGCAGCTCTGGGGAACTTAGCACAGATACGCAGTATTTT. It is translated as CASSSGELSTDTQYF. The complete variable domain, with remaining parts taken from reference TRBV7-8 and TRBJ2-3, reads GAGVSQSPRYKVAKRGQDVALRCDPISGHVSLFWYQQALGQGPEFLTYFQNEAQLDKSGLPSDRFFAERPEGSVSTLKIQRTQQEDSAVYLCASSSGELSTDTQYFGPGTRLTVL.

The gene calls are TRBV4-2 and TRBJ2-3; 7 bases align to TRBD1. The CDR3 runs to 17 residues. V was pared by 4 bases and J by 1 base, with 11 bases of the junction left unmatched. Germline CDR1 and CDR2: LGHNA and YNFKEQ. CDR3 sequence (DNA): TGTGCCAGCAGCCTAAGACAGGGTACTACGGGCACAGATACGCAGTATTTT. Its protein product is CASSLRQGTTGTDTQYF.

This clonotype was counted ten times or more. This chain links TRBV5-1 with TRBJ2-3; TRBD2 matches 7 bases. Germline lookup yields CDR1 SGHRS and CDR2 YFSETQ. This CDR3 has 18 amino acids. J lost 6 bases, V lost 4 bases, and 20 bases had no gene match. CDR3 nucleotides: TGCGCCAGCAGCCCGAAAGTCTCAGACGCGGGAGTATCTGATACGCAGTATTTT. Protein sequence: CASSPKVSDAGVSDTQYF.

Worth noting for this clonotype: Compared with germline, one end of the junction differs, possibly owing to a read error. The chain has TRBV10-1 and TRBJ2-4; 11 bases are shared with TRBD2. This CDR3 has 14 residues. The germline V gene has CDR1 WNHNN and CDR2 SYGVQD (reference sequence). The CDR3 sequence: CAIQLAGEVNIQYF. Here the CDR3 DNA reads TGTGCCATCCAACTAGCGGGAGAGGTAAACATTCAGTACTTC.

This clonotype has at least ten counts. The chain joins TRBV28 to TRBJ1-2; D is undetermined. Germline loops: CDR1 MDHEN, CDR2 SYDVKM. The CDR3 consists of 11 residues. Trimming stripped 4 bases from V and 14 bases from J, with 14 bases between. The CDR3 DNA follows: TGTGCCAGCAGTTCCTCTAAACATTTTACCTTC. Amino acid sequence: CASSSSKHFTF.

The CDR3, as DNA: TGTGCCAGCAGTTTTGGCAGGAGGTACGAGCAGTACTTC. Protein product: CASSFGRRYEQYF. V and J are TRBV27 and TRBJ2-7; possibly TRBD2 for D (5 bases). The CDR3 loop spans 13 amino acids. Germline V lookup: CDR1 MNHEY, CDR2 SMNVEV (reference sequence). Trimming stripped 3 bases from V and 4 bases from J, with 10 bases between.

This chain links TRBV27 with TRBJ2-1; 9 nucleotides align to TRBD2. With V trimmed by 6 bases and J by 3 bases, 6 bases remained unmatched. The CDR3 has 15 residues. CDR1 and CDR2 from the germline V gene are MNHEY and SMNVEV (reference sequence). CDR3 residues: CASSRGGAGYNEQFF. The CDR3 DNA reads TGTGCCAGCAGCCGCGGGGGGGCGGGCTACAATGAGCAGTTCTTC.

This clonotype was found many times. The genes are TRBV27 and TRBJ2-1; D is undetermined. Germline values: CDR1 MNHEY, CDR2 SMNVEV (reference sequence). V lost 5 bases and J 0 bases, leaving 11 bases between the germline ends. This CDR3 contains 15 residues. The CDR3 is CASSPQVLSYNEQFF. CDR3 DNA: TGTGCCAGCAGTCCCCAGGTCCTCTCCTACAATGAGCAGTTCTTC.

This clonotype showed up just once. It differs at one base from a far larger clone, so likely a read error. This chain links TRBV27 with TRBJ2-5; 16 bases map to TRBD2. This CDR3 is 14 amino acids long. Germline lookup yields CDR1 MNHEY and CDR2 SMNVEV (reference sequence). Trimming cost V 7 bases and J 11 bases; bases outside gene matches: 7. CDR3 amino acids: CASTPGLAGGEQYF. The CDR3 DNA follows: TGTGCCAGCACCCCGGGACTAGCGGGAGGGGAGCAGTACTTC.